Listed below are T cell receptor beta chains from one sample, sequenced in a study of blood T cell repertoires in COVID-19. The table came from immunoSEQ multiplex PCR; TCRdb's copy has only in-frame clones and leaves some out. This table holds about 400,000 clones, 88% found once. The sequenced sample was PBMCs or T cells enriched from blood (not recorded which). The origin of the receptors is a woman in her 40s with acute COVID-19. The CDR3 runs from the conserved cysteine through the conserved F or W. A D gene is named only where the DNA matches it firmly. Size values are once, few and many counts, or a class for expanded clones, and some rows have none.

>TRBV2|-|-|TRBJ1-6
CARGTQGWGSPLHF
TGTGCCAGGGGAACCCAGGGGTGGGGTTCACCCCTCCACTTT
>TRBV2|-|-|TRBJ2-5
CASSESLVRQETQYF
TGTGCCAGCAGTGAGAGCCTCGTTAGACAAGAGACCCAGTACTTC
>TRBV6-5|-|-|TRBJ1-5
CASSSGHGPQHF
TGTGCCAGCAGTTCAGGCCATGGGCCCCAGCATTTT
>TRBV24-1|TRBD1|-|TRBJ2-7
CATRPGQGRSYEQYF
TGTGCCACCCGCCCTGGACAGGGTCGTTCCTACGAGCAGTACTTC
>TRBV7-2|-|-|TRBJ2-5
CASSLEEGARETQYF
TGTGCCAGCAGCTTAGAGGAGGGGGCTAGGGAGACCCAGTACTTC
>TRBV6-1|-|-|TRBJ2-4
CASSEYDRRVGIQYF
TGTGCCAGCAGTGAATATGATCGCAGGGTTGGCATTCAGTACTTC
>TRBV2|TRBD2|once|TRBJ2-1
CASSERTSGAIIKYNEQFF
TGTGCCAGCAGTGAACGGACTAGCGGGGCCATCATAAAATACAATGAGCAGTTCTTC
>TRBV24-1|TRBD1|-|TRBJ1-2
CATSGQEGGYTF
TGTGCCACCAGCGGACAGGAGGGAGGCTACACCTTC
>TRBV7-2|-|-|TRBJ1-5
CASSQPPGQPQHF
TGTGCCAGCAGCCAGCCCCCCGGGCAGCCCCAGCATTTT
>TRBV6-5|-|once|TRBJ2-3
CASSYSRAESTDTQYF
TGTGCCAGCAGTTACTCGAGGGCAGAAAGCACAGATACGCAGTATTTT
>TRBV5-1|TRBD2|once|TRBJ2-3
CASSLAEVAGGHGDTQYF
TGCGCCAGCAGCTTGGCCGAGGTAGCGGGGGGGCATGGAGATACGCAGTATTTT
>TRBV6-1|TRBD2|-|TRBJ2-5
CASSGGLAGGHRETQYF
TGTGCCAGCAGTGGAGGACTAGCGGGGGGGCATAGGGAGACCCAGTACTTC
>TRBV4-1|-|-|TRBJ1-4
CASSQVAGRFGEKLFF
TGCGCCAGCAGCCAAGTTGCGGGCAGGTTTGGGGAAAAACTGTTTTTT
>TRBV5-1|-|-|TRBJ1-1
CASSLQGLEAFF
TGCGCCAGCAGCTTGCAGGGATTAGAAGCTTTCTTT
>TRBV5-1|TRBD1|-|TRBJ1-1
CASSLVATGDTEAFF
TGCGCCAGCAGCTTGGTCGCGACAGGGGACACTGAAGCTTTCTTT
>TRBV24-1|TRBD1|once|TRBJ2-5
CATSDISKTGQGFVISWETQYF
TGTGCCACCAGTGACATATCGAAAACGGGACAGGGGTTTGTTATATCCTGGGAGACCCAGTACTTC
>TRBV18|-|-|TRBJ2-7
CASSPDLKYEQYF
TGTGCCAGCTCACCGGACTTAAAATACGAGCAGTACTTC
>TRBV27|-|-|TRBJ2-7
CATRDSSYEQYF
TGTGCCACCAGGGACTCATCCTACGAGCAGTACTTC
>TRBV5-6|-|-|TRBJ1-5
CASSLSGSQPQHF
TGTGCCAGCAGCTTGTCAGGTTCTCAGCCCCAGCATTTT
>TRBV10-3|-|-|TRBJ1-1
CAISETQNTEAFF
TGTGCCATCAGTGAAACTCAGAACACTGAAGCTTTCTTT
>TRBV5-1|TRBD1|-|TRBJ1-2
CASSTGDRAYGYTF
TGCGCCAGCAGCACTGGAGACAGGGCCTATGGCTACACCTTC
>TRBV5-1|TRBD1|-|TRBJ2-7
CASSFDRAMYEQYF
TGCGCCAGCAGCTTCGACAGGGCTATGTACGAGCAGTACTTC
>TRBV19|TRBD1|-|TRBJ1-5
CASSNDRAQPQHF
TGTGCCAGTAGCAATGACAGGGCTCAGCCCCAGCATTTT
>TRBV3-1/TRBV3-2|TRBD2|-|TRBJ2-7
CASSQGLAGTTYEQYF
TGTGCCAGCAGCCAAGGACTAGCGGGGACGACCTACGAGCAGTACTTC